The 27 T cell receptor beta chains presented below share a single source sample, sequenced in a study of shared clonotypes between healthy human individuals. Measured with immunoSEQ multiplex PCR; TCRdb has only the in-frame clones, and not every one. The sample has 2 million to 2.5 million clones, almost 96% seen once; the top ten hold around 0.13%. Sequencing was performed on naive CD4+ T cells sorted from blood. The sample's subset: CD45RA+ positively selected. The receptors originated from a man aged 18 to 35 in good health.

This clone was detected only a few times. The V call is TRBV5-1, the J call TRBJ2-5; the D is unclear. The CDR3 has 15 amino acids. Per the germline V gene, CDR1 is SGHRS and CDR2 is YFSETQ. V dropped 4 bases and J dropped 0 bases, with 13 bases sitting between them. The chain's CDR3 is CASSPSVGNQETQYF. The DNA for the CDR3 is TGCGCCAGCAGCCCGTCAGTGGGTAACCAAGAGACCCAGTACTTC. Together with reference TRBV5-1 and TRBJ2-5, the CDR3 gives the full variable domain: KAGVTQTPRYLIKTRGQQVTLSCSPISGHRSVSWYQQTPGQGLQFLFEYFSETQRNKGNFPGRFSGRQFSNSRSEMNVSTLELGDSALYLCASSPSVGNQETQYFGPGTRLLVL.

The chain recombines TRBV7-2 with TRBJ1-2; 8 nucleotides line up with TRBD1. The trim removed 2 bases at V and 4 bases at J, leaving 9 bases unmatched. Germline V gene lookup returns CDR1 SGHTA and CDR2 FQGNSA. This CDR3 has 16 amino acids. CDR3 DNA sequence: TGTGCCAGCAGCTTATTTCAGTCAGGGGGCGGCTATGGCTACACCTTC. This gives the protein CASSLFQSGGGYGYTF. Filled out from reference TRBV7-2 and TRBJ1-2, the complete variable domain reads GAGVSQSPSNKVTEKGKDVELRCDPISGHTALYWYRQSLGQGLEFLIYFQGNSAPDKSGLPSDRFSAERTGGSVSTLTIQRTQQEDSAVYLCASSLFQSGGGYGYTFGSGTRLTVV.

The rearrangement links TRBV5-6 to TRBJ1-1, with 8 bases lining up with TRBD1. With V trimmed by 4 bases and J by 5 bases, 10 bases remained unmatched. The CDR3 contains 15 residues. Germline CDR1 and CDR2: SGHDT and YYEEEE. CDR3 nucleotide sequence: TGTGCCAGCAGCGCCGCTAGGACAGGGAGGACTGAAGCTTTCTTT. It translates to CASSAARTGRTEAFF.

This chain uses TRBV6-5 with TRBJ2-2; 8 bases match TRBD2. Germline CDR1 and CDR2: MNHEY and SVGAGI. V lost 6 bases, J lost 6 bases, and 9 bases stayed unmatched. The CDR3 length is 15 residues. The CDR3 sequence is CASRPLAGISGELFF. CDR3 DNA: TGTGCCAGCAGACCATTAGCGGGAATATCCGGGGAGCTGTTTTTT.

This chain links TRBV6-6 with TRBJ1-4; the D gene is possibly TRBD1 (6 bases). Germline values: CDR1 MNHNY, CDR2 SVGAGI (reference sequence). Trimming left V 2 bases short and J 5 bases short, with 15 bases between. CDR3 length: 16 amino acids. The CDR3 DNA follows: TGTGCCAGCAGTTACATATCCGGGACACACAATGAAAAACTGTTTTTT. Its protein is CASSYISGTHNEKLFF.

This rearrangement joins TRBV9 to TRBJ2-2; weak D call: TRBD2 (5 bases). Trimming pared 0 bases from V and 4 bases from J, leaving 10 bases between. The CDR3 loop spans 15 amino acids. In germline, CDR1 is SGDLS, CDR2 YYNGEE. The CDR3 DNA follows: TGTGCCAGCAGCGTAGGGAGCGGAGCCACCGGGGAGCTGTTTTTT. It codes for CASSVGSGATGELFF. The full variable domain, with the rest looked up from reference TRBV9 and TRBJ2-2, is DSGVTQTPKHLITATGQRVTLRCSPRSGDLSVYWYQQSLDQGLQFLIQYYNGEERAKGNILERFSAQQFPDLHSELNLSSLELGDSALYFCASSVGSGATGELFFGEGSRLTVL.

The CDR3 is CASSRRQYTYEQYF. Written as DNA, the CDR3 is TGTGCCAGCAGCCGACGACAGTATACCTACGAGCAGTACTTC. The chain combines TRBV6-5 with TRBJ2-7, with D possibly TRBD1 on 5 matching bases. CDR3 length: 14 amino acids. CDR1 is MNHEY and CDR2 is SVGAGI in the germline V gene. Trimming cost V 6 bases and J 2 bases, with 14 bases left between them.

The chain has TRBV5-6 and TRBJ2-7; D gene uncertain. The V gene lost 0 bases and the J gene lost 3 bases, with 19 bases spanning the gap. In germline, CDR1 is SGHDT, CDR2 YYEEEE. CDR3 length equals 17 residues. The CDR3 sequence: CASSLAASGLLGYEQYF. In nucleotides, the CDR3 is TGTGCCAGCAGCTTGGCGGCGTCTGGGCTCTTAGGCTACGAGCAGTACTTC. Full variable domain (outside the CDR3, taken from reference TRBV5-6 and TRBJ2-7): DAGVTQSPTHLIKTRGQQVTLRCSPKSGHDTVSWYQQALGQGPQFIFQYYEEEERQRGNFPDRFSGHQFPNYSSELNVNALLLGDSALYLCASSLAASGLLGYEQYFGPGTRLTVT.

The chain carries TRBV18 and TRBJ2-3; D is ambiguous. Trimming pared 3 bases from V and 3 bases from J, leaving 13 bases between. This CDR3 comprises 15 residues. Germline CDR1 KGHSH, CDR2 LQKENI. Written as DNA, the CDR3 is TGTGCCAGCTCACCGATGGGCAGTTTAACAGATACGCAGTATTTT. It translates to CASSPMGSLTDTQYF.

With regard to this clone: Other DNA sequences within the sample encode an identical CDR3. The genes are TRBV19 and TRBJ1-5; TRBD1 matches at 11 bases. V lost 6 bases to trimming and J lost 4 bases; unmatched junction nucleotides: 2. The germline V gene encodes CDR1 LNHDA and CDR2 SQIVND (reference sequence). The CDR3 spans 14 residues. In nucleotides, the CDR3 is TGTGCCAGTAGCGGGACAGGGGGTAATCAGCCCCAGCATTTT. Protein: CASSGTGGNQPQHF.

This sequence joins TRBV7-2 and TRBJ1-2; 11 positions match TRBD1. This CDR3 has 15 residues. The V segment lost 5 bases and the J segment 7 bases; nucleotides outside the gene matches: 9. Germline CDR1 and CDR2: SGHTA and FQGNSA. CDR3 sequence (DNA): TGTGCCAGCAGCCCTCGGACAGGGGGCGATAGTGGCTACACCTTC. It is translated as CASSPRTGGDSGYTF.

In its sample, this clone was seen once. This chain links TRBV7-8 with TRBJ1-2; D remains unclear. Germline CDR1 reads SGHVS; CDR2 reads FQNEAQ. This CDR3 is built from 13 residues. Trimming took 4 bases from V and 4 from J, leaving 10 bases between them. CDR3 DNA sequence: TGTGCCAGCAGCTCTCACGGTTCCTATGGCTACACCTTC. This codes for CASSSHGSYGYTF.

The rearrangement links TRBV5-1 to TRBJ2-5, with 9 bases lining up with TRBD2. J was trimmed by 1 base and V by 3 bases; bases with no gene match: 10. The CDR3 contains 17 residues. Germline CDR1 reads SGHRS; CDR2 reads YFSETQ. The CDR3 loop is CASSSGSGSVVQETQYF. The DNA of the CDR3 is TGCGCCAGCAGCTCGGGTAGCGGGAGCGTCGTCCAAGAGACCCAGTACTTC.

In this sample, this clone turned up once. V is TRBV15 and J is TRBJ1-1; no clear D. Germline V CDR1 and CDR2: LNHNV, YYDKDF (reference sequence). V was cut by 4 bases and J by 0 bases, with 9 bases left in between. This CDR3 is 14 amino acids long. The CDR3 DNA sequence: TGTGCCACCAGCATAAACCGCATGAACACTGAAGCTTTCTTT. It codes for CATSINRMNTEAFF.

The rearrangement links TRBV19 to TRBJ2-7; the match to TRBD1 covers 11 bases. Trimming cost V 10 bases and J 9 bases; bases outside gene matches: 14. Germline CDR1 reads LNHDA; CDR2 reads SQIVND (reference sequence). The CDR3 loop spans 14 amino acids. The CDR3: CATTNRDRGNTQYF. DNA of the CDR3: TGTGCCACCACAAACAGGGACAGGGGGAATACGCAGTACTTC.

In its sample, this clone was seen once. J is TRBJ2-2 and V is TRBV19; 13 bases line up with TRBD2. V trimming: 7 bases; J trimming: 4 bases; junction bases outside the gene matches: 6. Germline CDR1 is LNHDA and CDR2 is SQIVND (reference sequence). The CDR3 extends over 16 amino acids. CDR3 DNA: TGTGCCAGTAATTGGGGACTAGCGGGACGCACCGGGGAGCTGTTTTTT. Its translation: CASNWGLAGRTGELFF.

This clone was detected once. CDR3 nucleotides: TGTGCCAGCTCACCACCTAACCAATCTAACTATGGCTACACCTTC. Residues: CASSPPNQSNYGYTF. The chain combines TRBV18 with TRBJ1-2, with D unresolved. This CDR3 is 15 amino acids long. The germline gives CDR1 KGHSH, CDR2 LQKENI. The ends were cut back, 0 bases at V and 0 bases at J, with 8 bases in the middle.

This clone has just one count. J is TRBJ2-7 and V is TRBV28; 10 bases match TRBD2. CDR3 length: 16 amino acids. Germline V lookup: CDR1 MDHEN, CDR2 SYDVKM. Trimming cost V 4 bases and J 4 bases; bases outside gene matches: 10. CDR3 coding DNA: TGTGCCAGCAGTTCCCCGGGGGCTAGCGGGGGATACGAGCAGTACTTC. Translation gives CASSSPGASGGYEQYF.

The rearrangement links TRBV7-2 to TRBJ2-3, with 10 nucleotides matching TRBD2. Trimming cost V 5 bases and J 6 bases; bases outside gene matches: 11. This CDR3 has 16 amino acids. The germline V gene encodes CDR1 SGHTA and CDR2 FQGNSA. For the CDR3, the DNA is TGTGCCAGCAGCCCGCCCCGTCTAGCGGGAGTGGATACGCAGTATTTT. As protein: CASSPPRLAGVDTQYF.

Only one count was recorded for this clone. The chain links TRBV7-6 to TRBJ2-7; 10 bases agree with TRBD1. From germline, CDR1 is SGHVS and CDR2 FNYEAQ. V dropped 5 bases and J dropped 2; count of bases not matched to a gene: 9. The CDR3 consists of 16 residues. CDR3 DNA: TGTGCCAGCAGCCTTCGCGGAGGGACAGGGGCCTACGAGCAGTACTTC. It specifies CASSLRGGTGAYEQYF. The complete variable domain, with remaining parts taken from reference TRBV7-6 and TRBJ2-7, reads GAGVSQSPRYKVTKRGQDVALRCDPISGHVSLYWYRQALGQGPEFLTYFNYEAQQDKSGLPNDRFSAERPEGSISTLTIQRTEQRDSAMYRCASSLRGGTGAYEQYFGPGTRLTVT.

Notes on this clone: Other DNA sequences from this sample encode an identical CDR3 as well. The CDR3 nucleotides are TGCGCCAGCAGCTCCCAGGGTGGAGGAACCTACGAGCAGTACTTC. Protein: CASSSQGGGTYEQYF. The V call is TRBV5-1, the J call TRBJ2-7; D is tentatively TRBD1 or TRBD2 (5 bases each). This CDR3 contains 15 residues. Germline V CDR1 and CDR2: SGHRS, YFSETQ. Between the trimmed V and J ends, which lost 3 bases and 2 bases, there was a span of 15 bases.

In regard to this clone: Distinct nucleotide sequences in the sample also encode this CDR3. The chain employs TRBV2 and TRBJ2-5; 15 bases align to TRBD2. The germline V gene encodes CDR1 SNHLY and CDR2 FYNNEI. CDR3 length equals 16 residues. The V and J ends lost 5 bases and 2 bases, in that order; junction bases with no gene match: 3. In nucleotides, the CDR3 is TGTGCCAGCAGTAAAGGACTAGCGGGAGGGCAAGAGACCCAGTACTTC. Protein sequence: CASSKGLAGGQETQYF.

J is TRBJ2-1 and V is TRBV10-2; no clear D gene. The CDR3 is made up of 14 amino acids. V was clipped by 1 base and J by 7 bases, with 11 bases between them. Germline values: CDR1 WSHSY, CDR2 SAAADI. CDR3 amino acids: CASSEFGDSNEQFF. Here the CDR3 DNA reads TGCGCCAGCAGTGAGTTTGGGGATTCGAATGAGCAGTTCTTC.

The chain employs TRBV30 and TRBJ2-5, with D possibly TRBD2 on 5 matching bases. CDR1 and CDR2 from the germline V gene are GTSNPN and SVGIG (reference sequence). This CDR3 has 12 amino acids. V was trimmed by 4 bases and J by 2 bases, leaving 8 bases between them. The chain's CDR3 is CAWKRDQETQYF. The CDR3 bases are TGTGCCTGGAAACGGGATCAAGAGACCCAGTACTTC.

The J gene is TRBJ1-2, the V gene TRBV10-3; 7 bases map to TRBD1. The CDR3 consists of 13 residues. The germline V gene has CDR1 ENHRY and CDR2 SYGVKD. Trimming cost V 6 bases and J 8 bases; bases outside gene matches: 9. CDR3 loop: CAIRETGMGGYTF. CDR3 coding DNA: TGTGCCATCAGGGAGACAGGGATGGGGGGCTACACCTTC.

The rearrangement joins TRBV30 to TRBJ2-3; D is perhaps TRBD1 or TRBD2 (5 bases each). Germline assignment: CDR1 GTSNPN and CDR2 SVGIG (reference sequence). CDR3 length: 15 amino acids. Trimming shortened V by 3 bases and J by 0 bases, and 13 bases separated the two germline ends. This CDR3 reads CAWRGDRGSTDTQYF. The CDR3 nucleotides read TGTGCCTGGAGGGGGGACCGGGGCAGCACAGATACGCAGTATTTT.

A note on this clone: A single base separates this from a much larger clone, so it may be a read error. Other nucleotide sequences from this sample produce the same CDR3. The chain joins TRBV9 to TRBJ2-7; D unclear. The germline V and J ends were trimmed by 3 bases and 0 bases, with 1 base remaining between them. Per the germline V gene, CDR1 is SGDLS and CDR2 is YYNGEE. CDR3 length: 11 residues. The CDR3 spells CASSASYEQYF. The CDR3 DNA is TGTGCCAGCAGCGCCTCCTACGAGCAGTACTTC.